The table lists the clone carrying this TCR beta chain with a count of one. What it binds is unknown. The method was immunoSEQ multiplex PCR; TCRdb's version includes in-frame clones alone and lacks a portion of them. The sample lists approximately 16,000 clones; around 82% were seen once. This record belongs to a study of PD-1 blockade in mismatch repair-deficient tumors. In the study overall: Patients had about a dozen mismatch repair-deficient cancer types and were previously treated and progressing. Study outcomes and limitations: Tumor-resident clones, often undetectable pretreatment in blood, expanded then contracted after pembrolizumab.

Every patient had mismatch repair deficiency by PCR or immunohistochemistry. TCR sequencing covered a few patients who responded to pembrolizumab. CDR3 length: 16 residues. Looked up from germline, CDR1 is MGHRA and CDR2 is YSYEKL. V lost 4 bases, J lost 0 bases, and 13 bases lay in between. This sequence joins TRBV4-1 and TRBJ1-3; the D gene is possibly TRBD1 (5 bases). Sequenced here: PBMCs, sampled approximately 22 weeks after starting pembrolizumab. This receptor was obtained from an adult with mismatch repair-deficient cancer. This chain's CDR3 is CASSPPGTISGNTIYF. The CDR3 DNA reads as TGCGCCAGCAGCCCCCCGGGGACTATCTCTGGAAACACCATATATTTT.